This T cell receptor beta chain came from a study of control samples from healthy donors and cancer patients. Profiling relied on immunoSEQ multiplex PCR, and the TCRdb table lists in-frame clones only, not all of them. The repertoire holds 150,000 or so clones, roughly 93% seen once, with more than 5% in the top ten. The sample taken for sequencing was blood. This TCR derives from a young man in good health.

CDR3 sequence (DNA): TGTGCCAGCAGCTTAATGACAGCTAATTCACCCCTCCACTTT. This encodes CASSLMTANSPLHF. This chain uses TRBV7-3 with TRBJ1-6; D is perhaps TRBD1 (5 bases). V was cut by 1 base and J by 6 bases, with 7 bases left in between. Germline V gene sequence: CDR1 SGHTA, CDR2 FQGTGA. This CDR3 is built from 14 residues.